This TCR beta chain was recorded in a study of long-term antiretroviral therapy in people with HIV. Study context: Of all samples, the earliest predate the 2015 immediate-ART recommendation by about a decade. Study outcomes and limitations: Blood draws took place between about 2003 and 2018 and possibly involved older ART regimens. With ART, diversity went up but was still lower than in transplant donor controls.

A remark on this clone: Its specificity is unknown.

Run at survey level, the immunoSEQ assay was version v3.0. The table came from immunoSEQ multiplex PCR; TCRdb's copy has only in-frame clones and leaves some out. Of fewer than 40,000 clones detected, around 85% appear once; the ten largest clones hold about 6%. The receptor's source is a woman aged 45 to 65 with HIV. This sample comprised unsorted PBMCs, obtained 3.1 years after starting antiretroviral therapy.

The CDR3 DNA follows: TGTGCCATCAGTACACAGCGGGGGTTGGATACGCAGTATTTT. Translation gives CAISTQRGLDTQYF. This sequence joins TRBV10-3 and TRBJ2-3; TRBD2 matches 8 bases. This CDR3 has 14 residues. Looked up from germline, CDR1 is ENHRY and CDR2 is SYGVKD. The trim removed 5 bases at V and 6 bases at J, leaving 7 bases unmatched.